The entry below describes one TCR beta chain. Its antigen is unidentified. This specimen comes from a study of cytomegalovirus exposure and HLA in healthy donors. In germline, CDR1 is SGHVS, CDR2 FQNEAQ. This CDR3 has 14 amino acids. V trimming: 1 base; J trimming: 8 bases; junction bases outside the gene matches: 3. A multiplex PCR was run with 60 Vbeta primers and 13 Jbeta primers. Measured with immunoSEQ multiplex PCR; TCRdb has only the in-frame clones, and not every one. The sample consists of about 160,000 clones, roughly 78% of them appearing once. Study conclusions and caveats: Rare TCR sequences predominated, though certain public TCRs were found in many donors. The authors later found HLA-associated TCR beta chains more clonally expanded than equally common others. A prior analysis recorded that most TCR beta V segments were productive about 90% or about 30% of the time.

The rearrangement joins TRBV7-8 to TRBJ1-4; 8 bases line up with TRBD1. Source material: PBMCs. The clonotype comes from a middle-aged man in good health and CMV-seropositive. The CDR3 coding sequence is TGTGCCAGCAGCTTAGGGACAGGGAGCGAAAAACTGTTTTTT. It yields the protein CASSLGTGSEKLFF.